These 8 T cell receptor beta chains were all obtained from the same sample, sequenced in a study of cytomegalovirus exposure and HLA in healthy donors. Vbeta (60) and Jbeta (13) primers were used in the PCR. The method was immunoSEQ multiplex PCR; TCRdb's version includes in-frame clones alone and lacks a portion of them. Of approximately 100,000 clones in the sample, approximately 79% are singletons; the top ten hold 4%. The sample comprised PBMCs. The receptor source for this set is a middle-aged man in good health and CMV-seropositive.

In this sample, this clone turned up once. This chain links TRBV7-3 with TRBJ2-2; no clear D gene. The CDR3 is made up of 13 amino acids. CDR1 SGHTA and CDR2 FQGTGA come from the germline V gene. The ends were cut back, 2 bases at V and 7 bases at J, with 8 bases in the middle. CDR3 sequence reads: CASSLGVNGELFF. In DNA, the CDR3 is TGTGCCAGCAGCTTAGGAGTAAACGGGGAGCTGTTTTTT.

The chain links TRBV5-8 to TRBJ2-3, with a possible D match to TRBD2 (6 bases). V was cut by 2 bases and J by 2 bases, with 12 bases left in between. The CDR3 extends over 15 amino acids. Germline lookup yields CDR1 SGHTS and CDR2 YDEGEE. The CDR3: CASSLSGVYTDTQYF. The CDR3 DNA sequence: TGTGCCAGCAGCTTATCGGGAGTCTACACAGATACGCAGTATTTT.

This clone was seen only once. The rearrangement uses TRBV7-2 and TRBJ1-1, with TRBD1 identical over 9 bases. Germline loops: CDR1 SGHTA, CDR2 FQGNSA. Unmatched junction bases numbered 4, after V lost 4 bases and J lost 4 bases. This CDR3 comprises 14 residues. The CDR3 sequence is CASSSDRGGTEAFF. For the CDR3, the DNA is TGTGCCAGCAGCTCGGACAGGGGCGGCACTGAAGCTTTCTTT.

This clone was counted between two and nine times. The J gene is TRBJ2-3, the V gene TRBV29-1; 13 bases are a match to TRBD2. CDR1 and CDR2 from the germline V gene are SQVTM and ANQGSEA. The CDR3 is 16 amino acids. V lost 6 bases to trimming and J lost 4 bases; unmatched junction nucleotides: 10. The CDR3 bases are TGCAGCGTGCCCCAACTAGCGGGAGGGCCTGCAGATACGCAGTATTTT. This translates into CSVPQLAGGPADTQYF.

The V and J genes are TRBV27 and TRBJ2-7; maybe TRBD2 (6 bases). V lost 10 bases to trimming and J lost 1 base, with 20 bases between them. The CDR3 length is 15 residues. CDR1 MNHEY and CDR2 SMNVEV come from the germline V gene (reference sequence). The CDR3 sequence is CAIILNRDSSYEQYF. The CDR3 nucleotides read TGTGCCATCATCTTAAACCGGGACTCATCCTACGAGCAGTACTTC.

This clone is a singleton in its sample. This rearrangement joins TRBV30 to TRBJ1-2; 11 nucleotides line up with TRBD1. CDR3 length: 13 amino acids. Germline CDR1 and CDR2: GTSNPN and SVGIG (reference sequence). V was pared by 5 bases and J by 5 bases, with 4 bases of the junction left unmatched. In DNA, the CDR3 is TGTGCCTGGGCCGGACAGGGGGCTTATGGCTACACCTTC. Its protein is CAWAGQGAYGYTF.

The chain is built from TRBV28 and TRBJ2-7, with D unresolved. Trimming removed 2 bases from V and 2 bases from J, with 7 bases in between. Germline V gene data show CDR1 as MDHEN and CDR2 as SYDVKM. This CDR3 region has 13 residues. The CDR3 here is CASSLPETYEQYF. CDR3 coding DNA: TGTGCCAGCAGTTTACCGGAGACCTACGAGCAGTACTTC.

The chain has TRBV28 and TRBJ1-3; D might be TRBD1 (6 bases). The CDR3 is made up of 15 amino acids. Germline V CDR1 and CDR2: MDHEN, SYDVKM. The germline V and J ends were trimmed by 3 bases and 2 bases, with 11 bases remaining between them. DNA for the CDR3: TGTGCCAGCAGTTTGTATCCAGGGGCTGGAAACACCATATATTTT. Its translation: CASSLYPGAGNTIYF.